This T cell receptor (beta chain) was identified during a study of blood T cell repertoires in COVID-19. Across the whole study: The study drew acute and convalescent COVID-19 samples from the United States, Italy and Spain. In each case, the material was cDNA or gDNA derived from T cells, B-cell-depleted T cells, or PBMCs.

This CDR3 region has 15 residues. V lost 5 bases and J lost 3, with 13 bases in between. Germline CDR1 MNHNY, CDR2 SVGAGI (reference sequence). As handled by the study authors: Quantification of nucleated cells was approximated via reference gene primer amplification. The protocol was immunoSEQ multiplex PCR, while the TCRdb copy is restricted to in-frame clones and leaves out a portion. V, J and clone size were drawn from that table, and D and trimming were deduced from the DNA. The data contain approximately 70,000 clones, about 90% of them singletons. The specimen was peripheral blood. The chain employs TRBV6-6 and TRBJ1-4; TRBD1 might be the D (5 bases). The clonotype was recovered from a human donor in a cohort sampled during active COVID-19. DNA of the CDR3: TGTGCCAGCAGTCACACCCGGGGGTCTAATGAAAAACTGTTTTTT. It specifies CASSHTRGSNEKLFF.